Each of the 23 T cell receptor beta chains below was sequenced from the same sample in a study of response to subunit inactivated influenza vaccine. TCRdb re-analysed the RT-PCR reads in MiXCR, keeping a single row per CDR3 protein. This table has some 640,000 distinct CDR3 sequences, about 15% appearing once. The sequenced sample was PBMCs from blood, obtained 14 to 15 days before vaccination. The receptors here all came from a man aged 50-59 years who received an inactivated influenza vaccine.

The CDR3 loop reads CASSLDVDYEQYF. In nucleotides, the CDR3 is TGCGCCAGCAGCTTGGATGTAGACTACGAGCAGTACTTC. The V call is TRBV5-1, the J call TRBJ2-7, with D unresolved. Trimming cost V 0 bases and J 3 bases, with 7 bases left between them. The CDR3 consists of 13 residues. The V gene's germline CDR1 is SGHRS and CDR2 YFSETQ.

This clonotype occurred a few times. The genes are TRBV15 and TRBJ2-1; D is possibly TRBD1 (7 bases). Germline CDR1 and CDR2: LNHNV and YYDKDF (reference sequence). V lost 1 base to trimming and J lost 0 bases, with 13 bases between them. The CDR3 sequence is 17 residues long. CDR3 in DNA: TGTGCCACCAGCAGAGGACAGGGACTTAGCTCCTACAATGAGCAGTTCTTC. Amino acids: CATSRGQGLSSYNEQFF.

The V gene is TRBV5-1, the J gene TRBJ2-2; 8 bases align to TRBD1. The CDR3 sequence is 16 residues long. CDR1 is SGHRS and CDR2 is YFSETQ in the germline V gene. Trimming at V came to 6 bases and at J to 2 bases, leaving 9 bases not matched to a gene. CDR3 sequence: CASTRLGTGNTGELFF. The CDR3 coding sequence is TGCGCCAGCACCCGGCTTGGGACAGGCAACACCGGGGAGCTGTTTTTT.

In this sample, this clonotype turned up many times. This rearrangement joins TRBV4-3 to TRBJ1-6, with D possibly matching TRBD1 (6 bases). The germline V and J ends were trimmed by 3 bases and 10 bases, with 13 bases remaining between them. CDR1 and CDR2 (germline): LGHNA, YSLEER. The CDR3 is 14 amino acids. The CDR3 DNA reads TGCGCCAGCAGCCACCGACAGGAAAGCTCACCCCTCCACTTT. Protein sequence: CASSHRQESSPLHF.

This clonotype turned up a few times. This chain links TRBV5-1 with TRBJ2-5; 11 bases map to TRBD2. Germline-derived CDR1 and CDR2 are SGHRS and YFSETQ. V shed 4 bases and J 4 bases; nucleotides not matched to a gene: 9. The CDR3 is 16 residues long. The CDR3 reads CASSGAGGLAGETQYF. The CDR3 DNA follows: TGCGCCAGCAGCGGCGCGGGAGGACTAGCGGGAGAGACCCAGTACTTC.

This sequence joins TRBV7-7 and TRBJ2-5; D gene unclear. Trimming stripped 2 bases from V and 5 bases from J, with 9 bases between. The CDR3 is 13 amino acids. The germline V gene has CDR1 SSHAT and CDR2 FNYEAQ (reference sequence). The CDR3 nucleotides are TGTGCCAGCAGCTTACTGGTTTCGGAGACCCAGTACTTC. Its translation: CASSLLVSETQYF.

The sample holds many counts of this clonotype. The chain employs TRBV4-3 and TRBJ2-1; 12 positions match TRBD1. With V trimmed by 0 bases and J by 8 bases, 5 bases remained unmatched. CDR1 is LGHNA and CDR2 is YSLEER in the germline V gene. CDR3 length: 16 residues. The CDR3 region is CASSQERGTGGYEQFF. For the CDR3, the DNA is TGCGCCAGCAGCCAAGAAAGAGGGACAGGGGGCTATGAGCAGTTCTTC.

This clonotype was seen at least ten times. CDR3 protein: CASSLDQRGSYEQYF. DNA of the CDR3: TGCGCCAGCAGCTTGGATCAGAGGGGCAGCTACGAGCAGTACTTC. The chain carries TRBV5-1 and TRBJ2-7; either TRBD1 or TRBD2 may supply D (5 bases each). The germline V gene encodes CDR1 SGHRS and CDR2 YFSETQ. Trimming pared 0 bases from V and 3 bases from J, leaving 13 bases between. The CDR3 has 15 residues.

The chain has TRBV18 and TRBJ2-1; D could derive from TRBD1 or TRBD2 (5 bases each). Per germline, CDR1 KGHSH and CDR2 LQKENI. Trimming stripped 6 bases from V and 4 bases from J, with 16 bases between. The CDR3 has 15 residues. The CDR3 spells CASSRTGTDYNEQFF. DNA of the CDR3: TGTGCCAGCTCGCGTACCGGGACGGATTACAATGAGCAGTTCTTC.

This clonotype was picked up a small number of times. Written as DNA, the CDR3 is TGTGCCAGCAGTGAATTGGGTCCGATTTATAATTCACCCCTCCACTTT. This sequence encodes CASSELGPIYNSPLHF. The gene calls are TRBV2 and TRBJ1-6; D remains ambiguous. CDR1 is SNHLY and CDR2 is FYNNEI in the germline V gene. The CDR3 extends over 16 amino acids. Trimming shortened V by 2 bases and J by 4 bases, and 12 bases separated the two germline ends.

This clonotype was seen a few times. In DNA form, the CDR3 reads TGTGCCAGCCAACTAGCGGCTACCGGGGAGCTGTTTTTT. It codes for CASQLAATGELFF. This rearrangement joins TRBV28 to TRBJ2-2, with 8 bases identical to TRBD2. With V trimmed by 8 bases and J by 5 bases, 4 bases remained unmatched. Germline assignment: CDR1 MDHEN and CDR2 SYDVKM. The CDR3 loop spans 13 amino acids.

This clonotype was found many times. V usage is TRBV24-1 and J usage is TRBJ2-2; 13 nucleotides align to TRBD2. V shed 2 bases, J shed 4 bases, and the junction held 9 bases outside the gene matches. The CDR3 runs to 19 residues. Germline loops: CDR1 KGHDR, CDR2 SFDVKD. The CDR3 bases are TGTGCCACCAGTGATTCGCCGGGACTAGCGGGAAGGGTCACCGGGGAGCTGTTTTTT. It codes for CATSDSPGLAGRVTGELFF.

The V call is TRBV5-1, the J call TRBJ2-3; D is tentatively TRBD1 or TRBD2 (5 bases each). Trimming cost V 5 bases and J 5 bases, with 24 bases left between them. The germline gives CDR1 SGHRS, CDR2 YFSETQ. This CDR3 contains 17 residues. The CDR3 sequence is CASRIAPGRTTGDTQYF. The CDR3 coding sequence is TGCGCCAGCAGGATTGCTCCGGGACGTACGACCGGAGATACGCAGTATTTT.

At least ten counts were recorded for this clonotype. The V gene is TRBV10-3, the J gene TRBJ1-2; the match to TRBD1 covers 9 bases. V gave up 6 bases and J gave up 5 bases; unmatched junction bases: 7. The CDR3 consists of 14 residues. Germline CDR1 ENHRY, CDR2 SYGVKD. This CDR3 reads CAIRGQGAPYGYTF. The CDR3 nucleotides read TGTGCCATCAGGGGACAGGGCGCTCCTTATGGCTACACCTTC.

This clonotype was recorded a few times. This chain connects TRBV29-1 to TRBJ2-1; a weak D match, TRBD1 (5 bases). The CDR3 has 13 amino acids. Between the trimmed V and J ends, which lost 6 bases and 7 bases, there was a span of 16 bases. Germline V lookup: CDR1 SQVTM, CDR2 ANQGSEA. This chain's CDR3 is CSVRRWGGNEQFF. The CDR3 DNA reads TGCAGCGTCCGTAGGTGGGGCGGAAATGAGCAGTTCTTC.

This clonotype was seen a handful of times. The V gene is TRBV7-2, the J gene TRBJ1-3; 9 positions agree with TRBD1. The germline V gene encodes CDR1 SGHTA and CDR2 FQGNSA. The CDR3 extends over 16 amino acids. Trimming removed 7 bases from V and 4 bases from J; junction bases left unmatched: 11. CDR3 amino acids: CASTPSQGASGNTIYF. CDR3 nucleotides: TGTGCCAGCACCCCCTCACAGGGGGCTTCAGGAAACACCATATATTTT.

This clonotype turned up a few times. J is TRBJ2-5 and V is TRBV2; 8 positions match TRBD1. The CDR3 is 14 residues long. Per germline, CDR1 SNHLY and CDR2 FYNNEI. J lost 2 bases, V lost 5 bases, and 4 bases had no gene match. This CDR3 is CASSRQGWQETQYF. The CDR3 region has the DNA TGTGCCAGCAGTCGACAGGGGTGGCAAGAGACCCAGTACTTC.

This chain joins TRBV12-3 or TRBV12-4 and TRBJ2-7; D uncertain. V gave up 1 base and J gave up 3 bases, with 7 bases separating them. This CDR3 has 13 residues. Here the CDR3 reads CASSLGHLYEQYF. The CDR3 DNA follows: TGTGCCAGCAGTTTAGGGCACCTCTACGAGCAGTACTTC.

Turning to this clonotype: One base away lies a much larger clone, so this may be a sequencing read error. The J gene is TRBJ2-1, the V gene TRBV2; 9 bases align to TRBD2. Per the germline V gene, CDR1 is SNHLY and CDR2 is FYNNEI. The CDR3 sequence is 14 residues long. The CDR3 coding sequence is TGTGCCAGCAGGGGTGGACTAGCGAACAATGAGGAGTTCTTC. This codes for CASRGGLANNEEFF. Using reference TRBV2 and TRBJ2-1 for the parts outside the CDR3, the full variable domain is EPEVTQTPSHQVTQMGQEVILRCVPISNHLYFYWYRQILGQKVEFLVSFYNNEISEKSEIFDDQFSVERPDGSNFTLKIRSTKLEDSAMYFCASRGGLANNEEFFGPGTRLTVL.

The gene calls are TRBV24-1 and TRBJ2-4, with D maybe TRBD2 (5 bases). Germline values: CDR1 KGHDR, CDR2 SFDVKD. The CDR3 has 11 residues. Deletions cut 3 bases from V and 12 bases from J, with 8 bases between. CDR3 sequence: CATSDALAQYF. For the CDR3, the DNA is TGTGCCACCAGTGATGCTCTAGCTCAGTACTTC.

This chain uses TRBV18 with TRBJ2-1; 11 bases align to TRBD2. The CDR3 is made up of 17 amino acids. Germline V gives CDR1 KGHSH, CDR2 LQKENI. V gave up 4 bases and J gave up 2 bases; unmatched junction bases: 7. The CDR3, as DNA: TGTGCCAGCTCACAAGCTACGGGACTAGCGGCCTACAATGAGCAGTTCTTC. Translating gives CASSQATGLAAYNEQFF.

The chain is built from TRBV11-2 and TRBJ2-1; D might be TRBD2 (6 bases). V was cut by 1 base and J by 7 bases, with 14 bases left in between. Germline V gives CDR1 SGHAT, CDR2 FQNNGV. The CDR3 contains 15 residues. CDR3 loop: CASSLASVARNEQFF. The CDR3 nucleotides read TGTGCCAGCAGCTTAGCTAGCGTCGCTAGGAATGAGCAGTTCTTC.

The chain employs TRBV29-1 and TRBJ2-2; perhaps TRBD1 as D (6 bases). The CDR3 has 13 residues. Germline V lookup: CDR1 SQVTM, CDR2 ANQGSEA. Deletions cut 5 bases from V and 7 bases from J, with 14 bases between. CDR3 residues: CSVTEQGGGELFF. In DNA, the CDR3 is TGCAGCGTTACTGAACAGGGCGGCGGGGAGCTGTTTTTT.